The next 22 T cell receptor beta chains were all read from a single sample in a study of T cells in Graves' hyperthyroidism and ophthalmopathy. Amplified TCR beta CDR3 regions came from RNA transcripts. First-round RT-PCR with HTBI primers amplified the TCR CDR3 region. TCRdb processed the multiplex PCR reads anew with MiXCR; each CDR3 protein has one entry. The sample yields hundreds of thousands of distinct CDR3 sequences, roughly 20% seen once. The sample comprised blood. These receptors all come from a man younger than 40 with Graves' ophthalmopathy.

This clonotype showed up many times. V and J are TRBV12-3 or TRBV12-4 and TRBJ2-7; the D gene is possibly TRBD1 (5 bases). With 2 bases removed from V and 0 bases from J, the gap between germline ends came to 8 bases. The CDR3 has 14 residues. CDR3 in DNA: TGTGCCAGCAGTTTATACGACAGCTCCTACGAGCAGTACTTC. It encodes CASSLYDSSYEQYF.

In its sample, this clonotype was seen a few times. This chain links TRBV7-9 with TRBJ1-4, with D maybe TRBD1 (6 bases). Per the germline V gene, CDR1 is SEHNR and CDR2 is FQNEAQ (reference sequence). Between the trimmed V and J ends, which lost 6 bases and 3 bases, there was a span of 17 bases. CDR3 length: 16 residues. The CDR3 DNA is TGTGCCAGCAGGCCCGACTACAGGGCGGCTAATGAAAAACTGTTTTTT. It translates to CASRPDYRAANEKLFF. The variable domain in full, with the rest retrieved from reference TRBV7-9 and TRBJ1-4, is DTGVSQNPRHKITKRGQNVTFRCDPISEHNRLYWYRQTLGQGPEFLTYFQNEAQLEKSRLLSDRFSAERPKGSFSTLEIQRTEQGDSAMYLCASRPDYRAANEKLFFGSGTQLSVL.

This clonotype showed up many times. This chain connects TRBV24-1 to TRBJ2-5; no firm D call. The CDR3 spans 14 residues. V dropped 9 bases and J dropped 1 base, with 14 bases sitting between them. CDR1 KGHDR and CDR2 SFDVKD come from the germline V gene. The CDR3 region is CATQSWSSQETQYF. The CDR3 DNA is TGTGCCACCCAAAGTTGGAGTAGCCAAGAGACCCAGTACTTC.

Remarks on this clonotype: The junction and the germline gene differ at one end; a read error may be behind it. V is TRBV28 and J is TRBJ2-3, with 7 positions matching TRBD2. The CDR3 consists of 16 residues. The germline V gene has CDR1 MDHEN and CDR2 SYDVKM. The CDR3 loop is CDSRDGTTVPTDTQYF. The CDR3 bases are TGTGACAGCAGAGATGGGACTACCGTTCCCACAGATACGCAGTATTTT.

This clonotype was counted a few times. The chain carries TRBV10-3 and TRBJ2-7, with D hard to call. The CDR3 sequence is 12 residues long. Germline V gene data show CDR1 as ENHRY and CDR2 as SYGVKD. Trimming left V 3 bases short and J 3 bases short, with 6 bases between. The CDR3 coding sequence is TGTGCCATCAGTGAAAGCTTCTACGAGCAGTACTTC. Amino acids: CAISESFYEQYF.

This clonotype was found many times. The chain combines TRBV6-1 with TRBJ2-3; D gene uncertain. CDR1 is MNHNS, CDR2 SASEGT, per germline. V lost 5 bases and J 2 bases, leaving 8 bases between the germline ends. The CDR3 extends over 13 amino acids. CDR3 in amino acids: CASSRTLTDTQYF. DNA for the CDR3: TGTGCCAGCAGTCGAACCCTCACAGATACGCAGTATTTT.

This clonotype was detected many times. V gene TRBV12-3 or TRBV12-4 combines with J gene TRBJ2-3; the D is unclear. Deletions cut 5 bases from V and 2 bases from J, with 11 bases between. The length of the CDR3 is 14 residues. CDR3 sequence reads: CASSPRASTDTQYF. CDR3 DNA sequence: TGTGCCAGCAGTCCCCGGGCTTCCACAGATACGCAGTATTTT.

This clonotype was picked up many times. The CDR3 sequence: CASSSESQPQHF. The CDR3 DNA reads TGTGCCAGCAGCTCCGAAAGTCAGCCCCAGCATTTT. The V and J genes are TRBV5-6 and TRBJ1-5; D ambiguous. V gave up 3 bases and J gave up 6 bases, with 7 bases separating them. The CDR3 has 12 amino acids. Germline CDR1 reads SGHDT; CDR2 reads YYEEEE.

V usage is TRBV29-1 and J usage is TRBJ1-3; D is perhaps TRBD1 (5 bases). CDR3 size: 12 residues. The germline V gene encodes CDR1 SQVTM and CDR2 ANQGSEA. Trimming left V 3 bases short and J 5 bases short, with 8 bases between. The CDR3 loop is CSVESGRNTIYF. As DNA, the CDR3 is TGCAGCGTTGAGTCAGGGAGAAACACCATATATTTT.

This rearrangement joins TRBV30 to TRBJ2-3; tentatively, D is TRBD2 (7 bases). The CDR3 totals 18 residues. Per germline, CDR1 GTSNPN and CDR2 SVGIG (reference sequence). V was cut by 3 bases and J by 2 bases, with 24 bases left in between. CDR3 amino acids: CAWRGGLALRNNTDTQYF. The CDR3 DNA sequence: TGTGCCTGGAGGGGGGGGCTAGCGCTACGAAATAACACAGATACGCAGTATTTT.

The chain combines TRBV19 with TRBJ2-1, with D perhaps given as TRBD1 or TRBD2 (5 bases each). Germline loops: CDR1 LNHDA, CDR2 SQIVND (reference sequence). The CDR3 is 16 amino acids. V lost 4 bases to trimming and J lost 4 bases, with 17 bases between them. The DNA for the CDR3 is TGTGCCAGTAGTACCGCCGGGACCATCTCATACAATGAGCAGTTCTTC. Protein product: CASSTAGTISYNEQFF.

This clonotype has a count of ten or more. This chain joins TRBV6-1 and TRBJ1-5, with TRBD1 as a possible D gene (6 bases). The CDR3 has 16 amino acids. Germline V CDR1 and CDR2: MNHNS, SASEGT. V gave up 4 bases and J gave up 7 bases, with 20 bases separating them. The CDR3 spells CASSAPSVQGGQPQHF. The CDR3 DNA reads TGTGCCAGCAGTGCCCCATCAGTACAGGGAGGCCAGCCCCAGCATTTT.

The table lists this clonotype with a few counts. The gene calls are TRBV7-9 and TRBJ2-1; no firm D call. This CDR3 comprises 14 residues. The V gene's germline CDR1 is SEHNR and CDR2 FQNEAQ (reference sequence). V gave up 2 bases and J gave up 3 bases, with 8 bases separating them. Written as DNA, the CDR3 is TGTGCCAGCAGCTTAAGTAGCCGCTACAATGAGCAGTTCTTC. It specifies CASSLSSRYNEQFF.

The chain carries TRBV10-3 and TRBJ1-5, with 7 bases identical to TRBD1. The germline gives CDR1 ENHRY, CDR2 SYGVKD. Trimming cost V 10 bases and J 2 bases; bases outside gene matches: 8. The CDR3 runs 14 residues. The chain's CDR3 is CATCFDRGNQPQHF. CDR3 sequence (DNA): TGTGCCACGTGCTTCGACAGGGGCAATCAGCCCCAGCATTTT.

Here the CDR3 reads CASSRVVYEQYF. CDR3 sequence (DNA): TGTGCCAGCAGCCGAGTAGTTTACGAGCAGTACTTC. V gene TRBV16 combines with J gene TRBJ2-7; no reliable D call. V was shortened by 4 bases and J by 4 bases, with 8 bases between the two germline ends. The V gene's germline CDR1 is KGHSY and CDR2 FQNENV. The CDR3 covers 12 residues.

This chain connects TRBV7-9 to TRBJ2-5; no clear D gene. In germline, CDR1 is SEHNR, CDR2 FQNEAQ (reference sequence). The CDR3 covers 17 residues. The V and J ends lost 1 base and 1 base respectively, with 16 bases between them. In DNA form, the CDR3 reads TGTGCCAGCAGCTTAGTAGGTGGGCCCCTCCCCCAAGAGACCCAGTACTTC. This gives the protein CASSLVGGPLPQETQYF.

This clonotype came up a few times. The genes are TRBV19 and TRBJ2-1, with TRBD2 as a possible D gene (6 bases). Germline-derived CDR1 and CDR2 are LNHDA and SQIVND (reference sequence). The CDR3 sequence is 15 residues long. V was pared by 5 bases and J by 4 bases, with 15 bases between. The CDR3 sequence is CASSGGEGYYNEQFF. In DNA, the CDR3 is TGTGCCAGTAGTGGAGGGGAAGGGTATTACAATGAGCAGTTCTTC.

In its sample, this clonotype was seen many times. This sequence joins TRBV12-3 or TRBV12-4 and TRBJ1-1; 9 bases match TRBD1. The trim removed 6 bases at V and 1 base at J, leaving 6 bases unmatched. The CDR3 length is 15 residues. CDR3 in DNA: TGTGCCAGCAGACCACAGGGGGCTGCGAACACTGAAGCTTTCTTT. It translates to CASRPQGAANTEAFF.

Written as DNA, the CDR3 is TGTGCCAGCAGTTCAGCAGGGGCGAGCACAGATACGCAGTATTTT. Translating gives CASSSAGASTDTQYF. This sequence joins TRBV12-3 or TRBV12-4 and TRBJ2-3; tentatively, D is TRBD1 (6 bases). This CDR3 has 15 amino acids. V was shortened by 4 bases and J by 0 bases, with 11 bases between the two germline ends.

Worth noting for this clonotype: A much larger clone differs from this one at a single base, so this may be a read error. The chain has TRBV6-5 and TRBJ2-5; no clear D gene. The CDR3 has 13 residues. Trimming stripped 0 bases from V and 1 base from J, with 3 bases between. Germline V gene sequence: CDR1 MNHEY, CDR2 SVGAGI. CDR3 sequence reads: CASSYSVQETQYF. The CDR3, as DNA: TGTGCCAGCAGTTACTCGGTCCAAGAGACCCAGTACTTC.

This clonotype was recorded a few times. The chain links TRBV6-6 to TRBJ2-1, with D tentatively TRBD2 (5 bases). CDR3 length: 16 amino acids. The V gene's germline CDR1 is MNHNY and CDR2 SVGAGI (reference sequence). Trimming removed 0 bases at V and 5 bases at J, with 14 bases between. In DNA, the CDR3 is TGTGCCAGCAGTTACTCTGGCGGGTCGCTACACAATGAGCAGTTCTTC. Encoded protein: CASSYSGGSLHNEQFF.

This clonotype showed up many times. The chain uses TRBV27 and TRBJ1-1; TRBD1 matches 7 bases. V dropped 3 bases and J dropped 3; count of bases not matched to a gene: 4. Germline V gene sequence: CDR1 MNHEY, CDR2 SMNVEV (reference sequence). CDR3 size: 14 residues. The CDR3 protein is CASSLSRGDTEAFF. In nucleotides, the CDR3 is TGTGCCAGCAGTTTGTCCAGGGGGGACACTGAAGCTTTCTTT.